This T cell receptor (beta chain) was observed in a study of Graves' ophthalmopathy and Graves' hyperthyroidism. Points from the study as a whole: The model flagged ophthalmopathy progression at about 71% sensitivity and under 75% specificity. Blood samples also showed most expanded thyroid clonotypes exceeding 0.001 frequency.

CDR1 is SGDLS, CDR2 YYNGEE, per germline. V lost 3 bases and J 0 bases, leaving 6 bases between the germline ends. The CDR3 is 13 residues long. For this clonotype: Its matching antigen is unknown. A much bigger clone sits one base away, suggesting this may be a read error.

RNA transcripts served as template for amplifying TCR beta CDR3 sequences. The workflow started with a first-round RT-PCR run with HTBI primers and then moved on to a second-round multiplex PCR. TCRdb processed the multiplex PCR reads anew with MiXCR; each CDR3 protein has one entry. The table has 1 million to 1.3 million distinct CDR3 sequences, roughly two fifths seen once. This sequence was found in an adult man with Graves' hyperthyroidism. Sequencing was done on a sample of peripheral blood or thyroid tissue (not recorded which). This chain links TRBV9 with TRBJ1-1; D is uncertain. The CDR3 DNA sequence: TGTGCCAGCAGCGCGGCTCTGAACACTGAAGCTTTCTTT. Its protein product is CASSAALNTEAFF. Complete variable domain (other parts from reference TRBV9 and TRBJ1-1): DSGVTQTPKHLITATGQRVTLRCSPRSGDLSVYWYQQSLDQGLQFLIQYYNGEERAKGNILERFSAQQFPDLHSELNLSSLELGDSALYFCASSAALNTEAFFGQGTRLTVV.